One T cell receptor (beta chain) is described in this entry. Libraries were prepared by immunoSEQ multiplex PCR; TCRdb keeps only in-frame clonotypes and omits some of them. The repertoire holds 350,000 to 450,000 clones, with about nine tenths as singletons. This sample was included in a study of Ad26.COV2.S vaccination and SARS-CoV-2 variants. The treatment: 15 to 20 received Ad26.COV2.S at low or high dose, single or two shots; about 5 received placebo; per-sample allocation not given. Day 63 following the first vaccine or placebo injection was when the samples were taken. V was pared by 6 bases and J by 2 bases, with 2 bases of the junction left unmatched. Per germline, CDR1 SEHNR and CDR2 FQNEAQ (reference sequence). This CDR3 spans 15 amino acids.

Sequences were derived from peripheral blood, sampled in a trial of Ad26.COV2.S vaccine versus placebo. The clonotype comes from a person aged 18 to 59 who received the Ad26.COV2.S COVID-19 vaccine or a placebo. The chain is built from TRBV7-9 and TRBJ1-5; 12 nucleotides line up with TRBD1. The CDR3 region is CASRGQGAGNQPQHF. As DNA, the CDR3 is TGTGCCAGCAGGGGACAGGGGGCCGGCAATCAGCCCCAGCATTTT.